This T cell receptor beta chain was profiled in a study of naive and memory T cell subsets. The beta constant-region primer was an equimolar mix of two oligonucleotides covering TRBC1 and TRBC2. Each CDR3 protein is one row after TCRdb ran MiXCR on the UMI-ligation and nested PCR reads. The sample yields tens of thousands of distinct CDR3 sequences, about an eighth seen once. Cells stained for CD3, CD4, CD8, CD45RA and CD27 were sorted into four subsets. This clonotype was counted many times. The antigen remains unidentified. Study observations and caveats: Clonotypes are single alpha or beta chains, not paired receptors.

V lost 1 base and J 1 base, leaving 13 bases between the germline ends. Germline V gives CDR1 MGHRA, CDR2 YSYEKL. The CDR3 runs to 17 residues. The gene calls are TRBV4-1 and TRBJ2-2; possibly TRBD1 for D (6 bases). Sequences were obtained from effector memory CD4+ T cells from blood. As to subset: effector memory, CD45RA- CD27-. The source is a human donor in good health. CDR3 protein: CASSQVGTGRNTGELFF. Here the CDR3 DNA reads TGCGCCAGCAGCCAAGTCGGAACAGGGAGGAACACCGGGGAGCTGTTTTTT.